This T cell receptor (beta chain) was profiled in a study of brain T cells in children with intractable seizures. On this clone itself: Its antigen is unidentified.

The sequenced cases were selected for having the highest brain T cell transcript signatures. Data came from immunoSEQ multiplex PCR; TCRdb stores just in-frame clones and leaves some out. The table has approximately 110,000 clones, 94% seen once; the top ten hold around 4.1%. Study observations and caveats: Pre-surgery blood may have been undersampled, hiding some clones.

The CDR3 extends over 15 amino acids. J lost 2 bases, V lost 5 bases, and 8 bases had no gene match. The germline V gene encodes CDR1 MNHEY and CDR2 SMNVEV (reference sequence). Material: peripheral blood, obtained at surgery. The TCR originated in a boy in the first two years of life with hemimegalencephaly and intractable seizures. The chain uses TRBV27 and TRBJ2-7; 8 nucleotides match TRBD2. The CDR3 reads CASSPFGLAAYEQYF. CDR3 DNA: TGTGCCAGCAGTCCCTTCGGACTAGCCGCCTACGAGCAGTACTTC.